This TCR beta chain appears in the sequencing data of a study of cytomegalovirus exposure and HLA in healthy donors. Study conclusions and caveats: Whilst most TCR sequences proved rare, a subset of public TCRs occurred across many donors. In a later analysis, HLA-associated beta chains showed higher expansion and lower generation probabilities than comparable chains. Immune exposure information comprised only CMV serostatus.

A note on this clone: No antigen is known for it.

J gave up 3 bases and V 0 bases, and 19 bases lay outside the gene matches. Germline CDR1 and CDR2: GTSNPN and SVGIG (reference sequence). The CDR3 consists of 19 residues. Vbeta (60) and Jbeta (13) primers were used in the PCR. Profiled with immunoSEQ multiplex PCR; TCRdb holds only in-frame clones, not every one. The table shows around 100,000 clones, with 79% occurring only once. This TCR came from a middle-aged woman in good health and CMV-seronegative. Input material: PBMCs. The V call is TRBV30, the J call TRBJ2-7, with 8 nucleotides matching TRBD1. CDR3 in amino acids: CAWSVRYNHPGQVFYEQYF. CDR3 sequence (DNA): TGTGCCTGGAGTGTACGGTATAACCATCCGGGACAGGTTTTCTACGAGCAGTACTTC.